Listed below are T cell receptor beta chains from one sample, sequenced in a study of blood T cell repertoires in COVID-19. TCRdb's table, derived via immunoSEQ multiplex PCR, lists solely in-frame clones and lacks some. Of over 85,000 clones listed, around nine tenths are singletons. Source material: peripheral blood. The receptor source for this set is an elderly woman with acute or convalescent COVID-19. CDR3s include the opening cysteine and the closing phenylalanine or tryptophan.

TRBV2	CASIGLAGGGGTQYF
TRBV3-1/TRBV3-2	CASSQDLGGEKLFF
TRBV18	CASSPKGEFNQPQHF
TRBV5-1	CASSSTSGGAWEQYF
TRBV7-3	CASSRTSGGVIYNEQFF
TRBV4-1	CASSKSEGTGTNEQFF
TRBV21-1	CASTGGGADTQYF
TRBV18	CASVRDRGISETQYF
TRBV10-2	CASSQTQGGYGYTF
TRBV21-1	CASSVPVVWGGTDTQYF
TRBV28	CASSWRGRVTEAFF
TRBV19	CASSPAVGGTSNQPQHF
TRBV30	CAWSGSGGPGGTQYF
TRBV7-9	CASSFPLTLRGGAFF
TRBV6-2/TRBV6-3	CASSRQVTGELFF
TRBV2	CASTLTGDQPQHF
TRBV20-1	CSASVQGSNQPQHF
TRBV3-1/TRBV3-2	CASSQVIGDQETQYF
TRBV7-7	CASSPGTGGDEKLFF
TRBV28	CASSSPGGVSYNEQFF
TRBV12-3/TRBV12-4	CASSLFAGELFF
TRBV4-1	CASSQQGLAGGSSYNEQFF
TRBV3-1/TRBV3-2	CASSRTGTYEQYF
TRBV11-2	CASSFSGGASEQYF
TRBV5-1	CASSAWTGGDGYGYTF
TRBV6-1	CASSEPTGGSALEQFF
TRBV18	CASSLGLAGGLDYNEQFF
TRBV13	CASSLGELRYGYTF
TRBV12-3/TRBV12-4	CASISRDNEQFF
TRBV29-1	CSVQGSNQPQHF
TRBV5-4	CASSLEGTGVKTQYF
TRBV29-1	CSVLDRLEQYF
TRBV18	CASSLPQGSPREQYF
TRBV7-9	CASSFADF
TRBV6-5	CASRPGQGNSPLHF
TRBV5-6	CASSHWVPGAEKLFF
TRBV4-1	CASSLDRGYEQYF
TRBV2	CASNPPGARGYGYTF
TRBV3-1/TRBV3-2	CASSTPRGGRSGNTIYF
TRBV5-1	CASSLTGGSISYEQYF
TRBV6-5	CASSYLGAGMNTEAFF
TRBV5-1	CASSLLARDVNEQFF
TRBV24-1	CATRQTGDTGELFF
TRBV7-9	CASSLQGGEQYF
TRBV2	CASSGRGVETQYF
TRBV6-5	CASNRHLPKNIQYF
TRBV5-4	CASSFGQVGAFF
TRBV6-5	CASSYSTDRVRSPLHF